The 5 T cell receptor beta chains below come from one sample, sequenced in a study of cytotoxic CD8 clonotypes in ibrutinib-treated CLL. Profiled with immunoSEQ multiplex PCR; TCRdb holds only in-frame clones, not every one. The profile shows about 74,000 clones, 80% of them singletons. The material was PBMCs, obtained at disease progression, from a patient treated with ibrutinib. The receptors stem from a human donor with chronic lymphocytic leukemia.

The genes are TRBV27 and TRBJ1-2, with D unclear. V shed 1 base and J shed 0 bases, with 9 bases lying between them. CDR1 and CDR2 (germline): MNHEY, SMNVEV (reference sequence). CDR3 length equals 15 residues. For the CDR3, the DNA is TGTGCCAGCAGTTTATATGGGGTGACTAACTATGGCTACACCTTC. Its protein product is CASSLYGVTNYGYTF.

This chain connects TRBV19 to TRBJ2-1; 8 nucleotides align to TRBD2. The V and J ends lost 7 bases and 6 bases, in that order; junction bases with no gene match: 11. This CDR3 comprises 15 residues. Germline V gene sequence: CDR1 LNHDA, CDR2 SQIVND (reference sequence). As DNA, the CDR3 is TGTGCCAGTACCTTAAGGTGGGCGGGGGGCAATGAGCAGTTCTTC. Amino acids: CASTLRWAGGNEQFF.

The genes are TRBV5-5 and TRBJ2-3, with TRBD2 as a possible D gene (5 bases). The germline V gene encodes CDR1 SGHKS and CDR2 YYEKEE (reference sequence). The CDR3 loop spans 18 amino acids. The V end was cut by 8 bases, the J end by 0 bases, with 25 bases between. The CDR3 is CASQRGILGDLSTDTQYF. The CDR3 DNA is TGTGCCAGTCAAAGAGGGATTCTGGGCGACCTTAGCACAGATACGCAGTATTTT. Supplemented by reference TRBV5-5 and TRBJ2-3, the full variable domain reads DAGVTQSPTHLIKTRGQQVTLRCSPISGHKSVSWYQQVLGQGPQFIFQYYEKEERGRGNFPDRFSARQFPNYSSELNVNALLLGDSALYLCASQRGILGDLSTDTQYFGPGTRLTVL.

The chain links TRBV27 to TRBJ2-7, with TRBD1 matching 9 bases. The CDR3 extends over 14 amino acids. Germline assignment: CDR1 MNHEY and CDR2 SMNVEV (reference sequence). The V segment lost 5 bases and the J segment 4 bases; nucleotides outside the gene matches: 6. Here the CDR3 reads CASSTWDRVYEQYF. The CDR3 bases are TGTGCCAGCAGTACGTGGGACAGGGTTTACGAGCAGTACTTC.

This clone came up once. V and J are TRBV5-1 and TRBJ2-7; D unresolved. Germline assignment: CDR1 SGHRS and CDR2 YFSETQ. The CDR3 consists of 12 residues. V lost 1 base, J lost 6 bases, and 8 bases lay in between. The CDR3 sequence is CASSLNGPEQYF. The DNA for the CDR3 is TGCGCCAGCAGCTTGAACGGGCCCGAGCAGTACTTC.